Following are 8 T cell receptor beta chains from one sample sequenced in a study of T-cell memory formation after mild COVID-19. TCRdb reprocessed the 5' RACE reads with MiXCR, giving one entry per CDR3 protein. This table has around 160,000 distinct CDR3 sequences, around 10% appearing once. The sequencing input was PBMCs or a T cell subset sorted from them (not recorded which). The receptors derive from a man between 18 and 29 years old who had mild COVID-19 (a few samples of this study predate the infection). Cell type and time point are not known.

The chain couples TRBV6-6 to TRBJ1-6, with D perhaps matching TRBD1 (5 bases). The CDR3 is 16 amino acids. Germline values: CDR1 MNHNY, CDR2 SVGAGI (reference sequence). V lost 8 bases, J lost 1 base, and 15 bases lay in between. The DNA of the CDR3 is TGTGCCAGCTTCCTCAGGGAGGGGTCCTATAATTCACCCCTCCACTTT. Residues: CASFLREGSYNSPLHF.

The chain links TRBV5-1 to TRBJ2-3; D possibly corresponds to TRBD1 (6 bases). The CDR3 is 16 residues long. Trimming shortened V by 4 bases and J by 5 bases, and 20 bases separated the two germline ends. The V gene's germline CDR1 is SGHRS and CDR2 YFSETQ. The CDR3 spells CASSETSRGGGDTQYF. The CDR3 region has the DNA TGCGCCAGCAGCGAGACATCCAGGGGCGGCGGAGATACGCAGTATTTT.

The CDR3 sequence is CASSPWTGPDTQYF. The CDR3 coding sequence is TGTGCCAGCAGCCCGTGGACAGGCCCAGATACGCAGTATTTT. The chain uses TRBV7-2 and TRBJ2-3, with 7 bases fitting TRBD1. V gave up 5 bases and J gave up 4 bases; unmatched junction bases: 6. Germline V gene sequence: CDR1 SGHTA, CDR2 FQGNSA. The CDR3 spans 14 residues.

The gene calls are TRBV6-2 or TRBV6-3 and TRBJ2-3; 7 bases are a match to TRBD1. The CDR3 contains 16 residues. CDR1 and CDR2 (germline): MNHEY, SVGEGT. V was pared by 2 bases and J by 7 bases, with 12 bases of the junction left unmatched. CDR3 in amino acids: CASSYLQGTIFNTQYF. The CDR3 DNA reads as TGTGCCAGCAGTTACCTACAGGGGACCATATTTAATACGCAGTATTTT.

V and J are TRBV20-1 and TRBJ2-3, with TRBD1 as a possible D gene (5 bases). This CDR3 is built from 13 residues. Germline V lookup: CDR1 DFQATT, CDR2 SNEGSKA (reference sequence). Trimming pared 5 bases from V and 4 bases from J, leaving 13 bases between. CDR3 protein: CSADQGRPDTQYF. For the CDR3, the DNA is TGCAGTGCTGATCAGGGTAGGCCAGATACGCAGTATTTT.

The rearrangement links TRBV20-1 to TRBJ1-2, with TRBD1 matching 11 bases. The CDR3 is 15 residues long. After removal of 6 bases from V and 6 bases from J, the junction contained 12 bases not matched to a gene. Germline V CDR1 and CDR2: DFQATT, SNEGSKA (reference sequence). This chain's CDR3 is CSASAPDRGLDGYTF. The CDR3 coding sequence is TGCAGTGCATCAGCCCCGGACAGGGGGCTCGATGGCTACACCTTC.

The chain recombines TRBV29-1 with TRBJ2-5; D not resolved. This CDR3 contains 12 residues. Germline V gene sequence: CDR1 SQVTM, CDR2 ANQGSEA. Trimming took off 4 bases at V and 5 bases at J, with 11 bases between the two ends. The CDR3 reads CSVVESTETQYF. The CDR3 bases are TGCAGCGTTGTGGAGTCGACGGAGACCCAGTACTTC. The full variable domain, with the rest looked up from reference TRBV29-1 and TRBJ2-5, is SAVISQKPSRDICQRGTSLTIQCQVDSQVTMMFWYRQQPGQSLTLIATANQGSEATYESGFVIDKFPISRPNLTFSTLTVSNMSPEDSSIYLCSVVESTETQYFGPGTRLLVL.

At least ten counts were recorded for this clonotype. This chain uses TRBV5-1 with TRBJ2-5, with 11 bases fitting TRBD2. J gave up 3 bases and V 2 bases, and 0 bases lay outside the gene matches. The length of the CDR3 is 14 residues. Germline V CDR1 and CDR2: SGHRS, YFSETQ. The CDR3 protein is CASSLLAGEETQYF. CDR3 in DNA: TGCGCCAGCAGCTTACTAGCGGGGGAAGAGACCCAGTACTTC. Using reference TRBV5-1 and TRBJ2-5 for the parts outside the CDR3, the full variable domain is KAGVTQTPRYLIKTRGQQVTLSCSPISGHRSVSWYQQTPGQGLQFLFEYFSETQRNKGNFPGRFSGRQFSNSRSEMNVSTLELGDSALYLCASSLLAGEETQYFGPGTRLLVL.